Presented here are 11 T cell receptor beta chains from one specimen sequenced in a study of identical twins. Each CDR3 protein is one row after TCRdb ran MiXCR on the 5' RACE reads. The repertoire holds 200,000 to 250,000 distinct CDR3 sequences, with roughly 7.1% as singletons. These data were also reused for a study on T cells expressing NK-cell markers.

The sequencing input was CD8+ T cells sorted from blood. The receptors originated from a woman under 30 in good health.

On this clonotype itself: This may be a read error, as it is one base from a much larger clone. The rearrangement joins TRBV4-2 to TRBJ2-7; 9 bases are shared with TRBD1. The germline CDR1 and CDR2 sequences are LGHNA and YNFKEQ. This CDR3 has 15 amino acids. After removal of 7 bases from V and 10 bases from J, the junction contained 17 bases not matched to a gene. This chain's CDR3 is CASNPGQGNMADQYF. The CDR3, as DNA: TGTGCCAGCAATCCCGGACAGGGGAATATGGCCGACCAGTACTTC.

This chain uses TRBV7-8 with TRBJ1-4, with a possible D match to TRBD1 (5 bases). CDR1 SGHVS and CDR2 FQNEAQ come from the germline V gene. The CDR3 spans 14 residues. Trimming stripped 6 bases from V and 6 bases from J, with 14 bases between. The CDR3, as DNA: TGTGCCAGCAGTCTAGGGGTGACAGATGAAAAACTGTTTTTT. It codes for CASSLGVTDEKLFF.

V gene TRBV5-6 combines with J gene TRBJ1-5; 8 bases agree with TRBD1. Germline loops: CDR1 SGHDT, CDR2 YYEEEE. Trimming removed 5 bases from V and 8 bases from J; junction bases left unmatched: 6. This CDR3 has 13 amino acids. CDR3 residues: CASSPGTGKPQHF. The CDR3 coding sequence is TGTGCCAGCAGTCCCGGGACAGGCAAGCCCCAGCATTTT.

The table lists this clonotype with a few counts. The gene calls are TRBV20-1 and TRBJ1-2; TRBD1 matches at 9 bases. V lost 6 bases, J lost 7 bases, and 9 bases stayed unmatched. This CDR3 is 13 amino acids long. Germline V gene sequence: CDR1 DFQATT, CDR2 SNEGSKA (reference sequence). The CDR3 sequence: CSAGTGGRSGYTF. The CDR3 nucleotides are TGCAGTGCCGGCACAGGGGGCAGGAGTGGCTACACCTTC.

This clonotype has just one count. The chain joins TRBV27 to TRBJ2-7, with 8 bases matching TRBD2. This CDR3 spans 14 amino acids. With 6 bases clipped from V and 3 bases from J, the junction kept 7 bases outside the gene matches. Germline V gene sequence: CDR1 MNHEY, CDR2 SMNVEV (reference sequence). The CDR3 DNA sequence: TGTGCCAGCAGAGCTGGCGGGAGGTACTACGAGCAGTACTTC. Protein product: CASRAGGRYYEQYF.

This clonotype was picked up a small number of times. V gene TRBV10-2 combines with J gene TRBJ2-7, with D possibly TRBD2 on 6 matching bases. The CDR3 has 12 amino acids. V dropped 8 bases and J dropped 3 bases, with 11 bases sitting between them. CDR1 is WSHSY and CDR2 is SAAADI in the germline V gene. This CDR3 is CASLAASYEQYF. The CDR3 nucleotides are TGCGCCAGCTTAGCGGCGAGCTACGAGCAGTACTTC.

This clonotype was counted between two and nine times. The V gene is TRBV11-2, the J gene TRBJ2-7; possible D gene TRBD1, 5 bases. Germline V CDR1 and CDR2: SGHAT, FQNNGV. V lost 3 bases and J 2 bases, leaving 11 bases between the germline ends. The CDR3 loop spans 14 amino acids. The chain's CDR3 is CASSFGHNTYEQYF. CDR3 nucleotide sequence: TGTGCCAGCAGCTTTGGACACAATACCTACGAGCAGTACTTC.

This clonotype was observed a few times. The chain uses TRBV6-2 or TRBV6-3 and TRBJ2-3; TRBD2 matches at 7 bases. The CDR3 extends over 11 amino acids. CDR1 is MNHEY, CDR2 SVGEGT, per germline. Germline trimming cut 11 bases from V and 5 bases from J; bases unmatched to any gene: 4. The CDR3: CALRGGDTQYF. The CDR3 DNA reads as TGTGCCCTTCGCGGGGGAGATACGCAGTATTTT.

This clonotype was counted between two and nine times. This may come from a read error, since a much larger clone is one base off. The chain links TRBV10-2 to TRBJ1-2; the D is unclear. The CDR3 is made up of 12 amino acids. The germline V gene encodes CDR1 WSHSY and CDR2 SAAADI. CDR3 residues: CTSSEDWAGYTF. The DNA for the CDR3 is TGCACCAGCAGTGAGGATTGGGCTGGCTACACCTTC.

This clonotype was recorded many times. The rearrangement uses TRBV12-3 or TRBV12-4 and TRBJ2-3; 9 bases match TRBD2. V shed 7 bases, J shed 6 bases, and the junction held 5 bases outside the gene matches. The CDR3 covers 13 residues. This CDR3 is CASNIAGVDTQYF. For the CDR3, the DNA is TGTGCCAGCAACATAGCGGGAGTGGATACGCAGTATTTT.

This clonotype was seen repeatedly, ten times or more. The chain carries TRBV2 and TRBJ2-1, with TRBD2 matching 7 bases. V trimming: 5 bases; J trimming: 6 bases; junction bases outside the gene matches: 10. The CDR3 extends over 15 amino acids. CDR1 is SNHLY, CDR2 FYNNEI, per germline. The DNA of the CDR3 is TGTGCCAGCAGTTCCGTGCGGGAGAGGTTCAATGAGCAGTTCTTC. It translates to CASSSVRERFNEQFF.